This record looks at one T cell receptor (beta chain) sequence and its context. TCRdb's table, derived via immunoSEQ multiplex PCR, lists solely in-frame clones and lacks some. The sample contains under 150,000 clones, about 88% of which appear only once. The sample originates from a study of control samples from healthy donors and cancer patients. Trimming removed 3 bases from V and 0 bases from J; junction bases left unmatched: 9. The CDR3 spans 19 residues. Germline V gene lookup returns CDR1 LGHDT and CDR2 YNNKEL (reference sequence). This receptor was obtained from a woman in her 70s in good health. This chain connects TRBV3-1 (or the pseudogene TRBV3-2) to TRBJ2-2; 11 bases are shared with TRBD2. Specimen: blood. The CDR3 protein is CASSHSPSGGRTNTGELFF. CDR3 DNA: TGTGCCAGCAGCCATAGTCCTAGCGGGGGGCGTACGAACACCGGGGAGCTGTTTTTT.